This T cell receptor (beta chain) is drawn from a study of blood T cell repertoires in COVID-19. Study at large: Both acute and convalescent COVID-19 samples were obtained from the United States, Italy and Spain. T cells, B-cell-depleted T cells, or PBMCs provided the cDNA or gDNA that served as material.

Sequenced by immunoSEQ multiplex PCR; TCRdb stores in-frame clones only, minus some. The sample has approximately 100,000 clones; roughly 84% are singletons. CDR1 is SGHRS and CDR2 is YFSETQ in the germline V gene. V shed 2 bases and J shed 2 bases, with 9 bases lying between them. This CDR3 has 14 amino acids. This sequence was found in a woman in her 50s with acute or convalescent COVID-19. The gene calls are TRBV5-1 and TRBJ2-3; possibly TRBD2 for D (5 bases). The specimen sequenced was peripheral blood. As DNA, the CDR3 is TGCGCCAGCAGCTTCGCGGGTTTCACAGATACGCAGTATTTT. Its protein product is CASSFAGFTDTQYF. Filled out from reference TRBV5-1 and TRBJ2-3, the complete variable domain reads KAGVTQTPRYLIKTRGQQVTLSCSPISGHRSVSWYQQTPGQGLQFLFEYFSETQRNKGNFPGRFSGRQFSNSRSEMNVSTLELGDSALYLCASSFAGFTDTQYFGPGTRLTVL.